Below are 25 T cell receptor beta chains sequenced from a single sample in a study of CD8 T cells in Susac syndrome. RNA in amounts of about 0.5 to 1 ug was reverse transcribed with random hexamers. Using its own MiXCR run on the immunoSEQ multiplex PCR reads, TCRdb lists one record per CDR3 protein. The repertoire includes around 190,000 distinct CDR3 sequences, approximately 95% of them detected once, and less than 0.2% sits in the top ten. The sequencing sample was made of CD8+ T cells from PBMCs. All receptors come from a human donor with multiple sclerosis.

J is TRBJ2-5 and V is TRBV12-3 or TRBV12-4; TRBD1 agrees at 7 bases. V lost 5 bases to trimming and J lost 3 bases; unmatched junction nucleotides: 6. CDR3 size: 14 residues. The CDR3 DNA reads TGTGCCAGCAGTCCGGGACAGCTCGAAGAGACCCAGTACTTC. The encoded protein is CASSPGQLEETQYF.

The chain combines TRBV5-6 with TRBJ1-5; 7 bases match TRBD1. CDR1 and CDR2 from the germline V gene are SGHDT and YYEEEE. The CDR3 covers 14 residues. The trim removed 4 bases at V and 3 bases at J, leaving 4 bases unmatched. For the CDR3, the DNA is TGTGCCAGCAGCACGGGACAGTCCAATCAGCCCCAGCATTTT. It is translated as CASSTGQSNQPQHF.

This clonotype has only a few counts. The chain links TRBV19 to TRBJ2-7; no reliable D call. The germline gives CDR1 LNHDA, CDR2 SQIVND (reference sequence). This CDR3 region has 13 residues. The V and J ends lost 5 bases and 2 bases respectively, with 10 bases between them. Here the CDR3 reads CASSGVPPYEQYF. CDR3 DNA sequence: TGTGCCAGTAGTGGGGTGCCGCCCTACGAGCAGTACTTC. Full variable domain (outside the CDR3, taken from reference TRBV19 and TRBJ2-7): DGGITQSPKYLFRKEGQNVTLSCEQNLNHDAMYWYRQDPGQGLRLIYYSQIVNDFQKGDIAEGYSVSREKKESFPLTVTSAQKNPTAFYLCASSGVPPYEQYFGPGTRLTVT.

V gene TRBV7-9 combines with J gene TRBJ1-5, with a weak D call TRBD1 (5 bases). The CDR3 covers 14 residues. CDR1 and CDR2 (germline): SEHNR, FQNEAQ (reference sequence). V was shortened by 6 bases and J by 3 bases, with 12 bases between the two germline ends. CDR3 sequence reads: CASSSGHNNQPQHF. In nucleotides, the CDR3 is TGTGCCAGCAGTTCAGGACATAACAATCAGCCCCAGCATTTT.

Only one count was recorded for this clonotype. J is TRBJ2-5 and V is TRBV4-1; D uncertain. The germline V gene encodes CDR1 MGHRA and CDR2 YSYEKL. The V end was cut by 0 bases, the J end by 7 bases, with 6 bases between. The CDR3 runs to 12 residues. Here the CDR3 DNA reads TGCGCCAGCAGCCAAGATCGCCGGACCCAGTACTTC. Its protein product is CASSQDRRTQYF.

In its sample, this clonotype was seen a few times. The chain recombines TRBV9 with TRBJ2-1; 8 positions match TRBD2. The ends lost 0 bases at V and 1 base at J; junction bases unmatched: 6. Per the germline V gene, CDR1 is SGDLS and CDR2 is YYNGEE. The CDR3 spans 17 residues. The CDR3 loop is CASSVGLAGGSYNEQFF. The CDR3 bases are TGTGCCAGCAGCGTAGGTTTGGCGGGAGGTTCCTACAATGAGCAGTTCTTC.

CDR3 in amino acids: CSAINTYRVDQPQHF. The CDR3 region has the DNA TGCAGTGCTATAAACACTTACAGGGTAGATCAGCCCCAGCATTTT. The genes are TRBV20-1 and TRBJ1-5, with a possible D match to TRBD1 (6 bases). The germline V and J ends were trimmed by 4 bases and 5 bases, with 18 bases remaining between them. CDR3 length equals 15 residues. The germline V gene has CDR1 DFQATT and CDR2 SNEGSKA (reference sequence).

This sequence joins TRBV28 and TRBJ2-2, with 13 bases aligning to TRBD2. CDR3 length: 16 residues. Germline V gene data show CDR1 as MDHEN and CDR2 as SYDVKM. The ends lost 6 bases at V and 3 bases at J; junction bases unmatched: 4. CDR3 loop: CASRTTSGRYTGELFF. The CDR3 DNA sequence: TGTGCCAGCAGGACGACTAGCGGGAGGTACACCGGGGAGCTGTTTTTT. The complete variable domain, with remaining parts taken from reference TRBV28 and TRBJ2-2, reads DVKVTQSSRYLVKRTGEKVFLECVQDMDHENMFWYRQDPGLGLRLIYFSYDVKMKEKGDIPEGYSVSREKKERFSLILESASTNQTSMYLCASRTTSGRYTGELFFGEGSRLTVL.

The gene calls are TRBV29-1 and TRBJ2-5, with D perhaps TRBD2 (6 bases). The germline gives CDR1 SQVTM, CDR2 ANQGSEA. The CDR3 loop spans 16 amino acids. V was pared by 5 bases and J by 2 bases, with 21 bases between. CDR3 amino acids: CSVLPTRLGLQETQYF. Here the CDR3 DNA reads TGCAGCGTTCTCCCGACCCGGTTGGGACTTCAAGAGACCCAGTACTTC.

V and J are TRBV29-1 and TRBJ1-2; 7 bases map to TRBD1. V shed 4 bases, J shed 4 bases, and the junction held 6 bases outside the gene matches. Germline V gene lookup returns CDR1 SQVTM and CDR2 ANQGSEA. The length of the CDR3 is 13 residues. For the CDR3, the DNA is TGCAGCGTTGGACAGGGAGGAAGCTATGGCTACACCTTC. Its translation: CSVGQGGSYGYTF. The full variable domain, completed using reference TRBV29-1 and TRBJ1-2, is SAVISQKPSRDICQRGTSLTIQCQVDSQVTMMFWYRQQPGQSLTLIATANQGSEATYESGFVIDKFPISRPNLTFSTLTVSNMSPEDSSIYLCSVGQGGSYGYTFGSGTRLTVV.

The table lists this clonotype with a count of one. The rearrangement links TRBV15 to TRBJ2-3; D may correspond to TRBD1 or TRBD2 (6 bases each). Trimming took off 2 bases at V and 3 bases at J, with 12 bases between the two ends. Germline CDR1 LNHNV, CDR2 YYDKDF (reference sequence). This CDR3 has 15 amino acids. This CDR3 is CATSRLRGGTDTQYF. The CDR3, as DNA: TGTGCCACCAGCAGACTCCGAGGGGGGACAGATACGCAGTATTTT.

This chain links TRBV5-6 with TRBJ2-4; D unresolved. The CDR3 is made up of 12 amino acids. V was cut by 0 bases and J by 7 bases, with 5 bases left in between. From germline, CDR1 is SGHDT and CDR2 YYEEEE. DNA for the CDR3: TGTGCCAGCAGCTTGGCCGGGAACATTCAGTACTTC. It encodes CASSLAGNIQYF. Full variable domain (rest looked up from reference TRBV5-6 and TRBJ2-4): DAGVTQSPTHLIKTRGQQVTLRCSPKSGHDTVSWYQQALGQGPQFIFQYYEEEERQRGNFPDRFSGHQFPNYSSELNVNALLLGDSALYLCASSLAGNIQYFGAGTRLSVL.

CDR3: CSGGAEGTGEQYF. CDR3 DNA: TGCAGCGGGGGGGCAGAGGGAACCGGCGAGCAGTACTTC. The J gene is TRBJ2-7, the V gene TRBV29-1; D tentatively fits TRBD1 or TRBD2 (6 bases each). The V gene's germline CDR1 is SQVTM and CDR2 ANQGSEA. V gave up 7 bases and J gave up 6 bases, with 19 bases separating them. The CDR3 sequence is 13 residues long.

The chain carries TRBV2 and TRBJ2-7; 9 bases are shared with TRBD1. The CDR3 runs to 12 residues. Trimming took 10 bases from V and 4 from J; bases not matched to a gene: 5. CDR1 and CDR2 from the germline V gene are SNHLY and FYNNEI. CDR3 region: CATRDRVYEQYF. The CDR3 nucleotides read TGTGCCACCCGGGACAGGGTTTACGAGCAGTACTTC.

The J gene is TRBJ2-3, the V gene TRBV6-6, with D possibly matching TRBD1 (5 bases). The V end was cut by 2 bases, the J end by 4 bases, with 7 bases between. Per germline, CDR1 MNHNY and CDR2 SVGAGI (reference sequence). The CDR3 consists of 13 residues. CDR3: CASSYQGSDTQYF. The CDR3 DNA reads TGTGCCAGCAGTTACCAGGGATCAGATACGCAGTATTTT.

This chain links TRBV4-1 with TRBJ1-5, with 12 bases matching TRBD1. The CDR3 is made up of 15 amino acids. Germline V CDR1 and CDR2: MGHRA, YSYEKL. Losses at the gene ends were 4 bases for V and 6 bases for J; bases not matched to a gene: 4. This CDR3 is CASSRGTGGSQPQHF. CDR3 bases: TGCGCCAGCAGCCGAGGGACAGGGGGCAGTCAGCCCCAGCATTTT.

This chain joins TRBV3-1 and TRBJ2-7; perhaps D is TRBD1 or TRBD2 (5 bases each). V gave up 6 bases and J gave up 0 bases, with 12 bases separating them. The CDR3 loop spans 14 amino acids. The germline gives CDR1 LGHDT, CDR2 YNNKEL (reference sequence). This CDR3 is CASSGTLSSYEQYF. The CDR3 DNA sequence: TGTGCCAGCAGTGGGACGTTAAGCTCCTACGAGCAGTACTTC.

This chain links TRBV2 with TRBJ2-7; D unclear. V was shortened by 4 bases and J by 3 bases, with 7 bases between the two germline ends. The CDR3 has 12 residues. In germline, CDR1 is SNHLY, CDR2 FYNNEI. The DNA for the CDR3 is TGTGCCAGCAGTGCCTTGAGCTACGAGCAGTACTTC. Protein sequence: CASSALSYEQYF.

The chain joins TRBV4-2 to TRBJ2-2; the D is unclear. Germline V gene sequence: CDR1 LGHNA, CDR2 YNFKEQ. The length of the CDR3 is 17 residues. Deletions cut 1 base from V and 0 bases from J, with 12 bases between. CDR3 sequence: CASSQGADNPNTGELFF. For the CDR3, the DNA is TGTGCCAGCAGCCAAGGGGCAGATAATCCGAACACCGGGGAGCTGTTTTTT.

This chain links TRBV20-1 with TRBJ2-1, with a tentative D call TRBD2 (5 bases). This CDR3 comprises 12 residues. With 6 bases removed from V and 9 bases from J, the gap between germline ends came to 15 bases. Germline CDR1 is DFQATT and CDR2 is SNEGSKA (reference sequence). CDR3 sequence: CSAIPRGFEQFF. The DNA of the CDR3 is TGCAGTGCAATCCCCCGAGGGTTTGAGCAGTTCTTC.

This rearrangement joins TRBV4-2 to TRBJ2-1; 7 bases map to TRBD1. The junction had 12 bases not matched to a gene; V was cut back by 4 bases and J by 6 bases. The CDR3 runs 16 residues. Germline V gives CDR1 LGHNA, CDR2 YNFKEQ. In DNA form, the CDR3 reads TGTGCCAGCAGCCTAGACTATATTGGGACAGTCAATGAGCAGTTCTTC. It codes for CASSLDYIGTVNEQFF.

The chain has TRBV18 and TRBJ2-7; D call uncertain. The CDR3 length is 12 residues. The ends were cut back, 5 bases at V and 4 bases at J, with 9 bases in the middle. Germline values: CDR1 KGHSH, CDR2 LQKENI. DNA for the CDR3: TGTGCCAGCTCATCGGACGAATACGAGCAGTACTTC. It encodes CASSSDEYEQYF.

The CDR3 sequence: CSARLSGEQFF. The CDR3 DNA sequence: TGCAGTGCTAGACTGTCTGGGGAGCAGTTCTTC. The gene calls are TRBV20-1 and TRBJ2-1; D not resolved. Germline loops: CDR1 DFQATT, CDR2 SNEGSKA (reference sequence). Trimming took off 2 bases at V and 10 bases at J, with 9 bases between the two ends. The CDR3 has 11 residues.

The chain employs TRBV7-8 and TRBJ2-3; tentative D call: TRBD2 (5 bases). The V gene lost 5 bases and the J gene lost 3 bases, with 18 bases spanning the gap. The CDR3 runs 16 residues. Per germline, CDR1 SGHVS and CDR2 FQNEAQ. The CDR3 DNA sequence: TGTGCCAGCAGCCCGGCGGGTCAGCGGTTGACAGATACGCAGTATTTT. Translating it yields CASSPAGQRLTDTQYF.

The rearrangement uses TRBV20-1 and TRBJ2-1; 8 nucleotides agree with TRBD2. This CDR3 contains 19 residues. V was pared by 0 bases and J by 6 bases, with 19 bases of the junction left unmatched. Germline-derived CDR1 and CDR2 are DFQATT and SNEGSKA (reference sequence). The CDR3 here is CSARDSAGLSVRGGNEQFF. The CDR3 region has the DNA TGCAGTGCTAGAGATTCCGCAGGCCTTAGCGTCCGGGGGGGCAATGAGCAGTTCTTC.